A single T cell receptor beta chain is shown here with its context. The data derive from a study of blood T cell repertoires in COVID-19. The CDR3 spans 15 residues. Germline CDR1 SGHAT, CDR2 FQNNGV. The V and J ends lost 5 bases and 5 bases, in that order; junction bases with no gene match: 12. In terms of age and location, participants ranged from about 18 to 95 years and lived in about 25 US areas. Original data processing: The authors estimated nucleated cell counts from reference gene primer amplification. Using immunoSEQ multiplex PCR, the repertoire was profiled, and TCRdb retains in-frame clones only, with some absent. The V and J calls and clone size were taken over from that table, and D and trimming were inferred from the DNA. The sample has over 300,000 clones, approximately 85% seen once.

This sequence was found in a man younger than 45 who had recovered from COVID-19. The gene calls are TRBV11-2 and TRBJ2-7; 7 bases agree with TRBD1. Sequences were obtained from PBMCs or T cells enriched from blood (not recorded which). CDR3 loop: CASSIKQGITNEQYF. Written as DNA, the CDR3 is TGTGCCAGCAGCATCAAACAGGGGATCACGAACGAGCAGTACTTC.